This T cell receptor beta chain was recovered during a study of blood T cell repertoires in COVID-19. In the study overall: Donors in the United States, Italy and Spain gave samples during acute or convalescent COVID-19. Sample material is recorded as cDNA or gDNA derived from T cells, B-cell-depleted T cells, or PBMCs.

Per the germline V gene, CDR1 is SNHLY and CDR2 is FYNNEI. The V and J ends lost 6 bases and 3 bases respectively, with 9 bases between them. There are 13 residues in the CDR3. This clone was seen a few times. Authors' data handling: Estimated nucleated cell counts came from reference gene primer amplification. The assay was immunoSEQ multiplex PCR, and TCRdb's table has in-frame clones only and misses some. The DNA was the basis for D and trimming; V, J and clone size are from that table. This sample has around 56,000 clones, with 79% found just once. The sequenced sample consisted of peripheral blood. The TCR originated in a man aged 55 to 70 with acute or convalescent COVID-19. The V gene is TRBV2, the J gene TRBJ1-5; D is unclear. This chain's CDR3 is CASSDTLNQPQHF. For the CDR3, the DNA is TGTGCCAGCAGCGACACTCTCAATCAGCCCCAGCATTTT. The full variable domain, completed using reference TRBV2 and TRBJ1-5, is EPEVTQTPSHQVTQMGQEVILRCVPISNHLYFYWYRQILGQKVEFLVSFYNNEISEKSEIFDDQFSVERPDGSNFTLKIRSTKLEDSAMYFCASSDTLNQPQHFGDGTRLSIL.